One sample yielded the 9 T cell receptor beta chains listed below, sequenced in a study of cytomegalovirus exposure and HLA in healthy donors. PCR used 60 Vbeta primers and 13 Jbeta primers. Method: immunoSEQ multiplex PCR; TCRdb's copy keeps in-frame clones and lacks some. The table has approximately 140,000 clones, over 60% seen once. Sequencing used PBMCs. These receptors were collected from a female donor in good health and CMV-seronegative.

The CDR3 sequence is CASSLAAGSTDTQYF. CDR3 DNA: TGCGCCAGCAGCTTAGCGGCCGGTAGTACAGATACGCAGTATTTT. This chain connects TRBV5-1 to TRBJ2-3; the D gene is possibly TRBD2 (5 bases). V was pared by 2 bases and J by 3 bases, with 13 bases between. The CDR3 is made up of 15 amino acids. Germline CDR1 and CDR2: SGHRS and YFSETQ.

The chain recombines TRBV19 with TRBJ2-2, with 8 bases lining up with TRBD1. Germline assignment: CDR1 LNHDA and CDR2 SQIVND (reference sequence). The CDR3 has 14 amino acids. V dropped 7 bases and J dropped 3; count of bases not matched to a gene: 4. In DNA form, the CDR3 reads TGTGCCAGTAAAGGGGACAGGTACACCGGGGAGCTGTTTTTT. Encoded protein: CASKGDRYTGELFF.

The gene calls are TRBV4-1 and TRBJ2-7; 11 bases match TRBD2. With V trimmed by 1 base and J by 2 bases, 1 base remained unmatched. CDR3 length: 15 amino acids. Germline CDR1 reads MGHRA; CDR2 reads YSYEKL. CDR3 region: CASSQVLAGAYEQYF. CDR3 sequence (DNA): TGCGCCAGCAGCCAAGTACTAGCGGGGGCCTACGAGCAGTACTTC.

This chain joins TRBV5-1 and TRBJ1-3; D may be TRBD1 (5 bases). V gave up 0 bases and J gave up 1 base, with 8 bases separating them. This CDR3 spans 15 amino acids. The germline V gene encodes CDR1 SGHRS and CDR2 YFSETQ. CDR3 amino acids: CASSLGYRSGNTIYF. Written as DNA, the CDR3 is TGCGCCAGCAGCTTGGGGTACAGGTCTGGAAACACCATATATTTT.

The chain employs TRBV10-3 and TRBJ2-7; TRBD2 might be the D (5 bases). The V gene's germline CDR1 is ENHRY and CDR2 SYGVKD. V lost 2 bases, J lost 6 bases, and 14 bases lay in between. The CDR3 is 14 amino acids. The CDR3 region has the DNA TGTGCCATCAGTGAGCCCGGGGAGTTTCGCGAGCAGTACTTC. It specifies CAISEPGEFREQYF.

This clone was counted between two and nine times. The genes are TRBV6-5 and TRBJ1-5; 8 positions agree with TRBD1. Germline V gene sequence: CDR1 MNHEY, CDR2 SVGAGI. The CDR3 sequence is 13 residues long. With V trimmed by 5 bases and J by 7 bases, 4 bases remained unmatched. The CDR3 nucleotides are TGTGCCAGCAGTCACAGGGGGGTCCAGCCCCAGCATTTT. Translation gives CASSHRGVQPQHF.

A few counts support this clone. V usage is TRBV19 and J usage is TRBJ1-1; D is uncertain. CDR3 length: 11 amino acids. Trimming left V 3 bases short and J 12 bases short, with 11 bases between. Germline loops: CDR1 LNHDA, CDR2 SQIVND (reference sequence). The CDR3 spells CASSIAAGTFF. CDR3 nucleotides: TGTGCCAGTAGTATCGCTGCGGGGACTTTCTTT.

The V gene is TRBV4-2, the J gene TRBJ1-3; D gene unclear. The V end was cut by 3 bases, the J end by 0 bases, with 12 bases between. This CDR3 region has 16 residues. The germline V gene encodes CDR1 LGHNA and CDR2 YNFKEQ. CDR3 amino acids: CASSQRRVDSGNTIYF. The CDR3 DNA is TGTGCCAGCAGCCAGAGGAGGGTGGACTCTGGAAACACCATATATTTT.

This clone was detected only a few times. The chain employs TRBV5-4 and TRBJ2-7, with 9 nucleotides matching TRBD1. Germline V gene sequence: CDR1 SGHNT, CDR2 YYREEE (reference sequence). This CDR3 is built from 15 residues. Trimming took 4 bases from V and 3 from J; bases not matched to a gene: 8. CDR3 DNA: TGTGCCAGCAGCGTACCGGGACAGGGACTCTACGAGCAGTACTTC. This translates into CASSVPGQGLYEQYF.